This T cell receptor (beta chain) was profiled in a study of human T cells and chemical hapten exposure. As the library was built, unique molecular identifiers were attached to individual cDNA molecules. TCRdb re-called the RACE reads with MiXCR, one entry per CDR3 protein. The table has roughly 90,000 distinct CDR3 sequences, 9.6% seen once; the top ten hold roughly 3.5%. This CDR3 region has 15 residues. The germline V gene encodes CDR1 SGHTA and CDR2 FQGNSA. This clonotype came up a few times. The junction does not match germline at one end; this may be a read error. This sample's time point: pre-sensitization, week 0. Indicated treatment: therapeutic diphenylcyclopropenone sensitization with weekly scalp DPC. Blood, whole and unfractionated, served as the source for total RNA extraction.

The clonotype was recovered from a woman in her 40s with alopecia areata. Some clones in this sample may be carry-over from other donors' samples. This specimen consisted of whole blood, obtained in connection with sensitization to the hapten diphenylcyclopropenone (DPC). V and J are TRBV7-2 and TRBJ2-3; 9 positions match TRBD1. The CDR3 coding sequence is TGTGCCAGCAGCTTAGCGCCCACAGGGGGCGGAACCCCCGCTTTT. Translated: CASSLAPTGGGTPAF.